This TCR beta chain was sequenced during a study of early T cells in non-severe SARS-CoV-2 infection. V gave up 3 bases and J gave up 7 bases; unmatched junction bases: 7. There are 15 residues in the CDR3. General study points: The study's VDJdb matching favored anti-spike CD8 responses and missed private and CD4 specificities.

The sample holds a few counts of this clonotype. Its specificity is unknown. Each cDNA molecule carried a unique molecular identifier. TCRdb re-called the 5' RACE reads with MiXCR, one entry per CDR3 protein. This sample has 87,000 or so distinct CDR3 sequences, with 12% found just once. Sequencing used whole blood. The gene calls are TRBV12-3 or TRBV12-4 and TRBJ1-5, with TRBD1 matching 9 bases. The receptor's source is an adult who was a healthcare worker with PCR-confirmed SARS-CoV-2 infection or an uninfected control (not recorded which). DNA for the CDR3: TGTGCCAGCAGTTTGGGGACAGGGAGGAACCAGCCCCAGCATTTT. It specifies CASSLGTGRNQPQHF.